The table lists the clone carrying this T cell receptor beta chain with a few counts. Antigen: not known. Indicated treatment: treatment-naive control, cytoreductive nephrectomy. Control tumors came from a handful of females and over 9 males, aged about 35 to 82. Using immunoSEQ multiplex PCR, the repertoire was profiled, and TCRdb retains in-frame clones only, with some absent. The data contain some 21,000 clones, roughly half of them singletons. This sample was taken from a study of radiation and T cells in renal cell carcinoma. The V end was cut by 0 bases, the J end by 1 base, with 12 bases between. This CDR3 has 16 residues. Per the germline V gene, CDR1 is MNHEY and CDR2 is SVGAGI. Study-wide points: Sampling covered only about 0.96 g of each tumor.

The sequence derives from a human donor with renal cell carcinoma. V usage is TRBV6-5 and J usage is TRBJ1-1; D perhaps matches TRBD1 (5 bases). This sample comprised tumor tissue, obtained from a patient whose treatment was nephrectomy without radiotherapy. The CDR3 region is CASSYSSGGRNTEAFF. CDR3 bases: TGTGCCAGCAGTTACTCGTCCGGGGGGAGGAACACTGAAGCTTTCTTT.